This T cell receptor (beta chain) appears in the sequencing data of a study of vaccination effects on CD4 cells after COVID-19. The repertoire was sequenced with immunoSEQ multiplex PCR; TCRdb's copy has only in-frame clones and lacks some. Found here are about 34,000 clones, around 73% of them singletons; the top ten hold 33%. In the ViraFEST assay, antigen-specific CD4+ clonotypes were identified by expansion after peptide-pool stimulation. On day 10 of culture, CD4+ T cells were separated out. The infection with SARS-CoV-2 (confirmed by PCR) occurred in this person between March and December 2020. They grew a few million PBMC in each well, adding about 9.5 IU/ml IL-2 and about 10 ug/ml peptides. A note on this clone: The antigen remains unidentified.

Study findings and constraints: Pronounced clonal contraction occurred in clones induced by infection and by vaccine late after vaccination.

The sequence was obtained from a human donor who had a prior SARS-CoV-2 infection. The sample consisted of CD4+ T cells from PBMCs cultured with a peptide pool, taken before COVID-19 vaccination.

CDR3 region: CASSPLGSHQPQHF. The CDR3 nucleotides are TGTGCCAGCTCACCACTCGGGAGTCATCAGCCCCAGCATTTT. The chain recombines TRBV18 with TRBJ1-5; the D is unclear. V was trimmed by 1 base and J by 5 bases, leaving 9 bases between them. The CDR3 runs 14 residues. Germline loops: CDR1 KGHSH, CDR2 LQKENI.